These 11 T cell receptor beta chains originate from one sample sequenced in a study of T cells in Graves' hyperthyroidism and ophthalmopathy. Amplified regions were TCR beta CDR3 sequences from RNA transcripts. The HTBI primer set drove a first-round RT-PCR of the TCR CDR3. TCRdb re-called the multiplex PCR reads with MiXCR, one entry per CDR3 protein. This sample yields approximately 570,000 distinct CDR3 sequences, of which just under 20% are seen a single time; roughly 47% belongs to the top ten. The sample was blood. The receptors here all came from a man aged 35-49 years with Graves' ophthalmopathy.

The chain combines TRBV19 with TRBJ2-1, with unresolved D. The CDR3 runs to 14 residues. The germline CDR1 and CDR2 sequences are LNHDA and SQIVND (reference sequence). V lost 0 bases, J lost 10 bases, and 13 bases lay in between. This CDR3 reads CASSIESAITEQFF. The CDR3 coding sequence is TGTGCCAGTAGTATAGAATCGGCTATAACAGAGCAGTTCTTC.

As concerns this clonotype: Being one base from a much bigger clone, this may be a read error. J is TRBJ2-5 and V is TRBV30; TRBD2 matches 8 bases. CDR1 is GTSNPN, CDR2 SVGIG, per germline (reference sequence). The CDR3 runs to 13 residues. CDR3 sequence: CAWSLSGSPHIDF. CDR3 DNA sequence: TGTGCCTGGTCCTTGAGCGGGAGTCCACACATTGACTTC.

Many counts were recorded for this clonotype. V is TRBV11-3 and J is TRBJ2-7; D is perhaps TRBD2 (6 bases). Deletions cut 5 bases from V and 7 bases from J, with 12 bases between. Germline V lookup: CDR1 SGHNT, CDR2 YENEEA. The length of the CDR3 is 12 residues. CDR3 DNA sequence: TGTGCCAGCAGCCGGAGGGGCGGAGAGCAGTACTTC. It specifies CASSRRGGEQYF.

This chain uses TRBV9 with TRBJ2-2, with 8 bases matching TRBD1. The CDR3 spans 17 residues. V gave up 0 bases and J gave up 2 bases; unmatched junction bases: 6. Germline V gene sequence: CDR1 SGDLS, CDR2 YYNGEE. CDR3 loop: CASSVARGLTNTGELFF. Here the CDR3 DNA reads TGTGCCAGCAGCGTAGCCAGGGGGCTGACAAACACCGGGGAGCTGTTTTTT.

This clonotype was seen only a few times. This chain links TRBV29-1 with TRBJ1-4; D uncertain. V lost 4 bases and J 6 bases, leaving 9 bases between the germline ends. Looked up from germline, CDR1 is SQVTM and CDR2 is ANQGSEA. The CDR3 spans 12 residues. CDR3 in amino acids: CSVVREDEKLFF. CDR3 coding DNA: TGCAGCGTTGTAAGGGAAGATGAAAAACTGTTTTTT.

The chain carries TRBV9 and TRBJ2-3; D assignment may be TRBD1 or TRBD2 (6 bases each). The CDR3 covers 16 residues. Trimming left V 3 bases short and J 2 bases short, with 16 bases between. CDR1 and CDR2 (germline): SGDLS, YYNGEE. The CDR3 region has the DNA TGTGCCAGCAGCGACTCGGGGGCTTTCGACACAGATACGCAGTATTTT. As protein: CASSDSGAFDTDTQYF.

This clonotype was detected many times. The genes are TRBV2 and TRBJ2-1; 8 positions match TRBD1. This CDR3 comprises 13 residues. Germline loops: CDR1 SNHLY, CDR2 FYNNEI. V shed 8 bases, J shed 8 bases, and the junction held 8 bases outside the gene matches. In DNA form, the CDR3 reads TGTGCCAGCCAGAGGCCAGGGGGCGATGAGCAGTTCTTC. This sequence encodes CASQRPGGDEQFF. Variable domain in full (rest from reference TRBV2 and TRBJ2-1): EPEVTQTPSHQVTQMGQEVILRCVPISNHLYFYWYRQILGQKVEFLVSFYNNEISEKSEIFDDQFSVERPDGSNFTLKIRSTKLEDSAMYFCASQRPGGDEQFFGPGTRLTVL.

This clonotype was counted at least ten times. The chain is built from TRBV7-8 and TRBJ2-5; D remains unclear. Germline values: CDR1 SGHVS, CDR2 FQNEAQ. V lost 5 bases to trimming and J lost 5 bases, with 12 bases between them. The CDR3 spans 13 residues. For the CDR3, the DNA is TGTGCCAGCAGCAACGGCCCTCTTGAGACCCAGTACTTC. Its protein product is CASSNGPLETQYF.

As concerns this clonotype: A much larger clone lies one base from this, so it may be a read error. The chain couples TRBV12-3 or TRBV12-4 to TRBJ2-1, with D possibly being TRBD1 (5 bases). V was clipped by 2 bases and J by 8 bases, with 16 bases between them. The CDR3 loop spans 15 amino acids. The CDR3 loop is CASSLQGNIKYEQFF. The DNA of the CDR3 is TGTGCCAGCAGTTTACAGGGTAATATTAAATATGAGCAGTTCTTC.

This clonotype was counted only a few times. The junction does not match germline at one end; this may be a read error. The chain joins TRBV28 to TRBJ1-2, with 11 bases aligning to TRBD1. Looked up from germline, CDR1 is MDHEN and CDR2 is SYDVKM. This CDR3 is built from 17 residues. The CDR3 spells CANSLFGTGGGSYGYTF. The CDR3 DNA sequence: TGTGCCAACAGTTTATTCGGGACAGGGGGTGGAAGCTATGGCTACACCTTC.

This clonotype came up many times. The V call is TRBV18, the J call TRBJ2-7, with TRBD1 identical over 7 bases. The germline CDR1 and CDR2 sequences are KGHSH and LQKENI. The CDR3 spans 12 residues. Germline trimming cut 3 bases from V and 7 bases from J; bases unmatched to any gene: 3. The CDR3 DNA follows: TGTGCCAGCTCACCGACAGGGTGGGAGCAGTACTTC. Translating gives CASSPTGWEQYF. Together with reference TRBV18 and TRBJ2-7, the CDR3 gives the full variable domain: NAGVMQNPRHLVRRRGQEARLRCSPMKGHSHVYWYRQLPEEGLKFMVYLQKENIIDESGMPKERFSAEFPKEGPSILRIQQVVRGDSAAYFCASSPTGWEQYFGPGTRLTVT.